This TCR beta chain was captured in a study of regulatory T cells in long-lasting Graves disease. Study-level points and caveats: The analysis examined peripheral blood only and excluded thyroid tissue. Persistent disease preferred TRBV28, TRBJ1-2 and TRBJ2-5.

This clonotype has a handful of counts. What it binds is unknown. Indicated time point: persistent/refractory GD, antithyroid drugs over 5 years with positive TRAb. PBMCs were the source of the RNA used for TCR sequencing. Construction of TCR beta libraries relied on iRepertoire HTBI primers and on Arm-PCR targeting CDR3 regions. TCRdb called the multiplex PCR reads again in MiXCR, with one record for every CDR3 protein. The sample shows over 650,000 distinct CDR3 sequences, about 32% of them seen only once. The CDR3 covers 14 residues. CDR1 is LGHDT and CDR2 is YNNKEL in the germline V gene (reference sequence). V was clipped by 4 bases and J by 4 bases, with 13 bases between them.

The gene calls are TRBV3-1 and TRBJ2-5; the D gene is possibly TRBD1 (7 bases). The sequence was collected from a female donor with Graves disease. Sequenced here: peripheral blood mononuclear cells (PBMCs), sampled when the disease was refractory, from a patient treated with antithyroid drugs. The CDR3 DNA sequence: TGTGCCAGCAGCCGGCAGGGGGGCGGAGAGACCCAGTACTTC. Amino acid sequence: CASSRQGGGETQYF.